This T cell receptor (beta chain) was observed in a study of T cells in Graves' hyperthyroidism and ophthalmopathy. General study results and limits: Blood also carried most thyroid clonotypes expanded above 0.001.

This clonotype was seen at least ten times. The antigen remains undetermined. The CDR3 has 15 residues. Trimming stripped 5 bases from V and 0 bases from J, with 12 bases between. Germline values: CDR1 SGHTA, CDR2 FQGNSA. Template material for amplifying TCR beta CDR3 regions consisted of RNA transcripts. First-round RT-PCR with HTBI primers amplified the TCR CDR3 region. TCRdb reprocessed the multiplex PCR reads via MiXCR and lists one record per CDR3 protein. The table has about 59,000 distinct CDR3 sequences, about 50% seen once; the top ten hold approximately 3.4%. The authors took PBMCs from 10 ml fresh peripheral blood.

The chain is built from TRBV7-2 and TRBJ2-3; D ambiguous. This sequence was found in a woman between 55 and 75 years old with Graves' ophthalmopathy. The sequenced material came from blood. CDR3 protein: CASSDDWLSTDTQYF. CDR3 nucleotide sequence: TGTGCCAGCAGCGACGACTGGCTAAGCACAGATACGCAGTATTTT.